This T cell receptor beta chain was sequenced in a study of cytomegalovirus exposure and HLA in healthy donors. Findings of the study overall: Analysis performed later found 16,951 TCR beta sequences associated with HLA alleles at 0.05 false discovery rate. In the analysis, some V segments, TRBV6-2 and TRBV6-3 included, were excluded as indistinguishable. Donor immune exposure was known only as CMV serostatus.

This clone was counted only a few times. Its cognate antigen is unknown. Trimming took 1 base from V and 0 from J, leaving 7 bases between them. Germline V CDR1 and CDR2: SGHNT, YYREEE (reference sequence). CDR3 size: 14 residues. The PCR made use of 60 Vbeta and 13 Jbeta primers. Using immunoSEQ multiplex PCR, the repertoire was profiled, and TCRdb retains in-frame clones only, with some absent. Seen here are approximately 93,000 clones, roughly 83% observed once, and the top ten hold about 3.1%. Sample: PBMCs. The clonotype comes from a male donor in good health and CMV-seropositive. The J gene is TRBJ1-2, the V gene TRBV5-4; D is possibly TRBD1 (5 bases). CDR3 protein: CASSLTGANYGYTF. DNA for the CDR3: TGTGCCAGCAGCTTGACAGGAGCTAACTATGGCTACACCTTC.